There are a few counts of the clone carrying this T cell receptor (beta chain). The sample belongs to a study of T cells in Graves' hyperthyroidism and ophthalmopathy. Looked up from germline, CDR1 is SGHTA and CDR2 is FQGNSA. Trimming removed 0 bases at V and 6 bases at J, with 12 bases between. This CDR3 comprises 15 residues. Amplified TCR beta CDR3 regions derived from RNA transcripts. When the TCR CDR3 underwent first-round RT-PCR, the HTBI primer set was used. TCRdb analysed the multiplex PCR reads with MiXCR anew, one entry per CDR3 protein. Of fewer than 700,000 distinct CDR3 sequences listed, 15% to 20% are singletons.

The clonotype originates from a woman between 18 and 29 years old with Graves' ophthalmopathy. The chain combines TRBV7-2 with TRBJ1-5; perhaps TRBD1 as D (5 bases). Sample: blood. The CDR3 region is CASSLARGMGQPQHF. Here the CDR3 DNA reads TGTGCCAGCAGCTTAGCGAGGGGAATGGGTCAGCCCCAGCATTTT.